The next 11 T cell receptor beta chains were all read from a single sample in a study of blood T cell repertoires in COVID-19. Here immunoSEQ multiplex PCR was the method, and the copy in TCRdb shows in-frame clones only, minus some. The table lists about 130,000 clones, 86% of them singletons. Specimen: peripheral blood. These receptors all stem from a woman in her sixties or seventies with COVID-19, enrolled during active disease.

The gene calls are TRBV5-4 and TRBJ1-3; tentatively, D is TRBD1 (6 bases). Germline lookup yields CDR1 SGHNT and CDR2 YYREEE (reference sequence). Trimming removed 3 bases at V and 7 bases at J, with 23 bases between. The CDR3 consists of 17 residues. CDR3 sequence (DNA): TGTGCCAGCAGCTGGGGAACTCGGGGACACCCGCTGAACACCATATATTTT. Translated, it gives CASSWGTRGHPLNTIYF.

CDR3 DNA sequence: TGTGCCAGCAGCCAAGATTTACGAGGGAACACTGAAGCTTTCTTT. Its translation: CASSQDLRGNTEAFF. The chain is built from TRBV4-2 and TRBJ1-1; no firm D call. V lost 0 bases and J 1 base, leaving 9 bases between the germline ends. The CDR3 has 15 amino acids. CDR1 and CDR2 from the germline V gene are LGHNA and YNFKEQ.

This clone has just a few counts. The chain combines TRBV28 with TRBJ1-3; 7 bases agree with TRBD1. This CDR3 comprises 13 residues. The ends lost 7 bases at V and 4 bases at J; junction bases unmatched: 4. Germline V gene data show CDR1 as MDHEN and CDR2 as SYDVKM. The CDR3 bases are TGTGCCAGCACACAGGGGTGGGGAAACACCATATATTTT. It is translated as CASTQGWGNTIYF.

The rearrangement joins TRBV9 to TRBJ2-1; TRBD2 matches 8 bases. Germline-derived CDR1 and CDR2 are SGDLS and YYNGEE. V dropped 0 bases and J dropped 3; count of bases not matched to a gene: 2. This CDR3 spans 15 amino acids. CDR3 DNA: TGTGCCAGCAGCGTAGGGGGACTAGACTACAATGAGCAGTTCTTC. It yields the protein CASSVGGLDYNEQFF.

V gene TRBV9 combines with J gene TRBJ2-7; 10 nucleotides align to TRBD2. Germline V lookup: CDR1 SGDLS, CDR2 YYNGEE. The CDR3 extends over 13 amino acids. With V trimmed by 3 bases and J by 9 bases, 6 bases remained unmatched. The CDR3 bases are TGTGCCAGCAGCGAGCTAGCGGGGGAGCGGCAGTACTTC. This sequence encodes CASSELAGERQYF. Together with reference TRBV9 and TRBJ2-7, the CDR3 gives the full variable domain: DSGVTQTPKHLITATGQRVTLRCSPRSGDLSVYWYQQSLDQGLQFLIQYYNGEERAKGNILERFSAQQFPDLHSELNLSSLELGDSALYFCASSELAGERQYFGPGTRLTVT.

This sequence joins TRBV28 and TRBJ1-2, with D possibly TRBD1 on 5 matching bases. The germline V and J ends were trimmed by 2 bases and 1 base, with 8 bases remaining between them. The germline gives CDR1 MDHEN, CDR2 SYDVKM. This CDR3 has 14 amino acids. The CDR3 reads CASSLDQGNYGYTF. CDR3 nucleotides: TGTGCCAGCAGTTTAGACCAGGGTAACTATGGCTACACCTTC.

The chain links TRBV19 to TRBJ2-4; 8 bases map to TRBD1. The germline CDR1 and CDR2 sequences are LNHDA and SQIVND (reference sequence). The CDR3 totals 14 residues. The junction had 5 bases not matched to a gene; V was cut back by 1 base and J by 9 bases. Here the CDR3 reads CASSIATGVGIQYF. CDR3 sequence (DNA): TGTGCCAGTAGTATAGCGACAGGGGTGGGCATTCAGTACTTC.

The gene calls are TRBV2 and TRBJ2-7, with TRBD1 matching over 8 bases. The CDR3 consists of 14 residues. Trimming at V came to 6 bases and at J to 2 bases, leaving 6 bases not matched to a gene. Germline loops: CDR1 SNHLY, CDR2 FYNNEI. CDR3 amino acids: CASSAGQGPYEQYF. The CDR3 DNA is TGTGCCAGCAGCGCCGGACAGGGCCCCTACGAGCAGTACTTC.

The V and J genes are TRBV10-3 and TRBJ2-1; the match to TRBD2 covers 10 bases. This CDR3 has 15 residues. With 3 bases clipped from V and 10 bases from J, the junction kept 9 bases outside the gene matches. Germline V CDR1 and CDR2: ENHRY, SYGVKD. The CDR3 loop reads CAISEGLAGAGEQFF. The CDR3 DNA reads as TGTGCCATCAGTGAAGGGCTAGCGGGGGCCGGGGAGCAGTTCTTC.

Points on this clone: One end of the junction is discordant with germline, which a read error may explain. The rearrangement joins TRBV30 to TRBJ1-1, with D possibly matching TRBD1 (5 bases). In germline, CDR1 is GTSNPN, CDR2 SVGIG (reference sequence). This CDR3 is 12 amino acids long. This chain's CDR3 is CAWSVRRGLRTF. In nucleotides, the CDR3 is TGTGCCTGGAGTGTACGGAGGGGTTTGCGTACCTTT.

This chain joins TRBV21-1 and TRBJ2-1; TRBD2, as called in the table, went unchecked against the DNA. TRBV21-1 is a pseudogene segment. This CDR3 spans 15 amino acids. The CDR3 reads CASTITSGGPPEQFF. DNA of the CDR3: TGTGCCAGCACCATAACTAGCGGGGGGCCTCCCGAGCAGTTCTTC.